The clone carrying this T cell receptor (beta chain) was seen more than once but under ten times. The antigen is not known. Sequencing was performed with immunoSEQ multiplex PCR; in TCRdb, only in-frame clones are kept and a portion is missing. This table holds about 2,200 clones, about 86% found once. Germline assignment: CDR1 SEHNR and CDR2 FQNEAQ (reference sequence). The CDR3 has 13 amino acids. V was shortened by 1 base and J by 7 bases, with 5 bases between the two germline ends. This sample was taken from a study of chemoradiotherapy in HPV16-positive cancers. About the study: Candidate HPV-specific T-cell clones and common TCR motifs came from functional assays in a couple of HPV16-positive patients.

Study outcomes and limitations: Non-HPV-specific T cells did not expand in tumors during treatment, whereas candidate HPV-specific clones and E7-related motifs did.

The sequence was obtained from a human donor with HPV-associated anogenital cancer. V gene TRBV7-9 combines with J gene TRBJ1-6; no reliable D call. This material consisted of tumor tissue, taken from a patient who underwent chemoradiotherapy. CDR3 loop: CASSLGGNSPLHF. The CDR3 DNA sequence: TGTGCCAGCAGCTTAGGCGGAAATTCACCCCTCCACTTT. The full variable domain, rest sourced from reference TRBV7-9 and TRBJ1-6, is DTGVSQNPRHKITKRGQNVTFRCDPISEHNRLYWYRQTLGQGPEFLTYFQNEAQLEKSRLLSDRFSAERPKGSFSTLEIQRTEQGDSAMYLCASSLGGNSPLHFGNGTRLTVT.